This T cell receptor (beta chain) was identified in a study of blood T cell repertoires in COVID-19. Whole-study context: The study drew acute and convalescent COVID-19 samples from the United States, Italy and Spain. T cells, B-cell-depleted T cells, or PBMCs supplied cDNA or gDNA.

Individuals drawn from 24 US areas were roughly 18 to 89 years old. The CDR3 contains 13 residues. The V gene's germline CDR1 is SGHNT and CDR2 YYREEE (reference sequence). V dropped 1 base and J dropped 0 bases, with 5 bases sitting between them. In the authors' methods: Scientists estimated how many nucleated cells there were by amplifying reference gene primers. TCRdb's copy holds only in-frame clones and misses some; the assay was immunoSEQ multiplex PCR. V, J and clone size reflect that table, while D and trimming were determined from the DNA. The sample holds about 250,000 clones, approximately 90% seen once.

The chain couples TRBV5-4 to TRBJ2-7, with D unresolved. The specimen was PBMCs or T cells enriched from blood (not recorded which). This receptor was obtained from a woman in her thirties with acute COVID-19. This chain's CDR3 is CASSLSSSYEQYF. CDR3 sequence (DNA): TGTGCCAGCAGCTTGAGTAGCTCCTACGAGCAGTACTTC.